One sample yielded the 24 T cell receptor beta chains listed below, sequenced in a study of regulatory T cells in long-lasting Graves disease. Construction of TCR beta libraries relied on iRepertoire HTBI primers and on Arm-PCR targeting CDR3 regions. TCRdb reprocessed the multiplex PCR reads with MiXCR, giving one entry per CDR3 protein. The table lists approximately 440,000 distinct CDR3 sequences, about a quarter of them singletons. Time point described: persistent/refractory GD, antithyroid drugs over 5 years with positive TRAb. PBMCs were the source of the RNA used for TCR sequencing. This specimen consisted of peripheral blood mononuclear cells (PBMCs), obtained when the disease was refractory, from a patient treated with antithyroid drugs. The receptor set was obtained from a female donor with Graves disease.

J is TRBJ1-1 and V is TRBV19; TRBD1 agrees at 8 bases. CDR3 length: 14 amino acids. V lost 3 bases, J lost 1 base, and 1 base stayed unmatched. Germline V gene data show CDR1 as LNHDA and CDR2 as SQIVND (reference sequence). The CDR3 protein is CASSMDRENTEAFF. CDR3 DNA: TGTGCCAGTAGTATGGACAGGGAGAACACTGAAGCTTTCTTT. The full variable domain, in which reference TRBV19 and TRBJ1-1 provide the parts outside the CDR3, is DGGITQSPKYLFRKEGQNVTLSCEQNLNHDAMYWYRQDPGQGLRLIYYSQIVNDFQKGDIAEGYSVSREKKESFPLTVTSAQKNPTAFYLCASSMDRENTEAFFGQGTRLTVV.

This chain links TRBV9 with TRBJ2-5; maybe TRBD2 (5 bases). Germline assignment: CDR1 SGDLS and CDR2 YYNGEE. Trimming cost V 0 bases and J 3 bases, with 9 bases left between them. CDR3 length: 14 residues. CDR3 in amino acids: CASSVDAREETQYF. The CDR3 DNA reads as TGTGCCAGCAGCGTAGACGCGCGGGAAGAGACCCAGTACTTC. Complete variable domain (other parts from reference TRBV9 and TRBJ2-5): DSGVTQTPKHLITATGQRVTLRCSPRSGDLSVYWYQQSLDQGLQFLIQYYNGEERAKGNILERFSAQQFPDLHSELNLSSLELGDSALYFCASSVDAREETQYFGPGTRLLVL.

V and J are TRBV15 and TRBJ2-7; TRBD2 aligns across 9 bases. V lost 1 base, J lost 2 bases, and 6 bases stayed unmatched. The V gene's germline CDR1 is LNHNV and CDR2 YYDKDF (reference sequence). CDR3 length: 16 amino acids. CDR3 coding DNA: TGTGCCACCAGCAGAGGGGCTAGCGGGACGGCCTACGAGCAGTACTTC. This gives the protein CATSRGASGTAYEQYF.

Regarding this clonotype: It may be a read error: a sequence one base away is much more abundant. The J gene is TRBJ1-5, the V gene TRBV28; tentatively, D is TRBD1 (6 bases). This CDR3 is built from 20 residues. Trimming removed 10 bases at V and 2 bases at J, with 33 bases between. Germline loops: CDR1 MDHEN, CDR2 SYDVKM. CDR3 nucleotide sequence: TGTGCCACCCCGTGGGGGCAAACAGGAACCGCCCGCTTGGGCAATCAGCCCCAGCATTTT. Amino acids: CATPWGQTGTARLGNQPQHF.

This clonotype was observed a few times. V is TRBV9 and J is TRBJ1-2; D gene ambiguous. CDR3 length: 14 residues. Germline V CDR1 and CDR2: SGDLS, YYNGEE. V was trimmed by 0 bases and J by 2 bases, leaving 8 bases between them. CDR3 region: CASSVDVFNYGYTF. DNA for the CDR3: TGTGCCAGCAGCGTAGACGTTTTCAACTATGGCTACACCTTC. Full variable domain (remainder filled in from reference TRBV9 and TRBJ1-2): DSGVTQTPKHLITATGQRVTLRCSPRSGDLSVYWYQQSLDQGLQFLIQYYNGEERAKGNILERFSAQQFPDLHSELNLSSLELGDSALYFCASSVDVFNYGYTFGSGTRLTVV.

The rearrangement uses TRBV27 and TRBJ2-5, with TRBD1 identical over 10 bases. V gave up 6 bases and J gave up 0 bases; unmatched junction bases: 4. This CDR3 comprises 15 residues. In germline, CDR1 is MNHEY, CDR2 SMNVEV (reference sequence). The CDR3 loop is CASSAGTGDQETQYF. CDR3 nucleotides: TGTGCCAGCAGCGCCGGGACAGGGGACCAAGAGACCCAGTACTTC.

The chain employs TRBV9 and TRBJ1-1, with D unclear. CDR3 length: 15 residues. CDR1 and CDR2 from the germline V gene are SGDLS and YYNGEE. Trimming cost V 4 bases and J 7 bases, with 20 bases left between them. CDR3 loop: CASSPWTATDGEAFF. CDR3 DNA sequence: TGTGCCAGCAGCCCCTGGACGGCAACCGACGGTGAAGCTTTCTTT.

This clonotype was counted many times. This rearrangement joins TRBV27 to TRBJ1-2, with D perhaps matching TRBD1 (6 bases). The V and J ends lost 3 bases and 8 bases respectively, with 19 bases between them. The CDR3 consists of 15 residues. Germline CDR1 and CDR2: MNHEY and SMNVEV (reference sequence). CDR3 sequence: CASSFSQGPLGGYTF. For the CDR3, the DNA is TGTGCCAGCAGTTTCTCACAGGGTCCCCTGGGCGGCTACACCTTC.

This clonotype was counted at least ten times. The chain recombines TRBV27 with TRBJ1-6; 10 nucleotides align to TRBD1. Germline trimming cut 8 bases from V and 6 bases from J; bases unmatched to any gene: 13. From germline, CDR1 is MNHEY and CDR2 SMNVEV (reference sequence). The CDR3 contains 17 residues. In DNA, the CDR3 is TGTGCCAGCCACCGCTGGGGACAGGGGATAGGTAATTCACCCCTCCACTTT. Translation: CASHRWGQGIGNSPLHF.

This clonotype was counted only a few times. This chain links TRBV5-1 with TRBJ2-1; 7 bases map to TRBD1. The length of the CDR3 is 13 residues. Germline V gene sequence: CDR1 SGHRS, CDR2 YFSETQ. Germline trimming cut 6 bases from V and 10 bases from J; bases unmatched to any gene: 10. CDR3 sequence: CASTSARGNEQFF. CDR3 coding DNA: TGCGCCAGCACAAGTGCCAGGGGGAACGAGCAGTTCTTC.

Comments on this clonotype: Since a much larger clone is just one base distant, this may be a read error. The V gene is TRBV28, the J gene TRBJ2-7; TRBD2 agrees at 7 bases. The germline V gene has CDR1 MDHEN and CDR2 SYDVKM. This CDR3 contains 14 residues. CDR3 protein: CASGLAGAENEQYF. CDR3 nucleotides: TGTGCCAGCGGTTTGGCGGGAGCGGAAAACGAGCAGTACTTC. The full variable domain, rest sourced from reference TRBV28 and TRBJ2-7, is DVKVTQSSRYLVKRTGEKVFLECVQDMDHENMFWYRQDPGLGLRLIYFSYDVKMKEKGDIPEGYSVSREKKERFSLILESASTNQTSMYLCASGLAGAENEQYFGPGTRLTVT.

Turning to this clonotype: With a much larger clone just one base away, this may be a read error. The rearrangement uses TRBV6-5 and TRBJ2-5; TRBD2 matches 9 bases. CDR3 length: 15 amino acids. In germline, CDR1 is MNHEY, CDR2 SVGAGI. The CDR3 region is CAGSYLAGSGETQYF. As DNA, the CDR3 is TGTGCCGGCAGTTATCTAGCGGGGAGCGGAGAGACCCAGTACTTC.

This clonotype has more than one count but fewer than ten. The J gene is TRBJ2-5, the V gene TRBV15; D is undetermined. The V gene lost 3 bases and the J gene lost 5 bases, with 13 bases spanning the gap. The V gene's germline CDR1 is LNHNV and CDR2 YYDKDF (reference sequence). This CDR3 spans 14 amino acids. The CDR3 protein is CATSRRTEEETQYF. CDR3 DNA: TGTGCCACCAGCAGGAGGACCGAGGAGGAGACCCAGTACTTC.

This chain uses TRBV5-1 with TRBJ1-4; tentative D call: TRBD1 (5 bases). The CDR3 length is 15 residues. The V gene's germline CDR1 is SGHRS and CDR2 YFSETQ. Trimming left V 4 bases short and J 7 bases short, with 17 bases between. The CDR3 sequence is CASSPDSGGGEKLFF. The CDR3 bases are TGCGCCAGCAGCCCTGACAGTGGTGGGGGTGAAAAACTGTTTTTT.

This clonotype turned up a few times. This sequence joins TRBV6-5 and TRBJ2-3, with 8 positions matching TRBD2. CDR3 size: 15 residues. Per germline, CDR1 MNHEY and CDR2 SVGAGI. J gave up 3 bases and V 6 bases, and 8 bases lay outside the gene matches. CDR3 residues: CASSSTGGRTDTQYF. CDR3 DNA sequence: TGTGCCAGCAGCTCAACGGGCGGGAGGACAGATACGCAGTATTTT.

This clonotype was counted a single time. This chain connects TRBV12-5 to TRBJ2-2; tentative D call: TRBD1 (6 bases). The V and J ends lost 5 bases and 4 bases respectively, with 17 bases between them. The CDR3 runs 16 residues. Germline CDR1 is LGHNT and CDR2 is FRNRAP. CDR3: CASGTSTGLSTGELFF. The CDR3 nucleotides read TGTGCTAGTGGTACTTCGACAGGATTGAGCACCGGGGAGCTGTTTTTT.

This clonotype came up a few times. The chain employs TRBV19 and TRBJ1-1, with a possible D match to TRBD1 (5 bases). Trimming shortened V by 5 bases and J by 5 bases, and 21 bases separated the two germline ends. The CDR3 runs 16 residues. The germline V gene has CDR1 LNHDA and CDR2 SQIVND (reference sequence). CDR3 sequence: CASSLRQTLVGTEAFF. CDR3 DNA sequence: TGTGCCAGTAGTCTTCGACAGACCCTAGTGGGTACTGAAGCTTTCTTT. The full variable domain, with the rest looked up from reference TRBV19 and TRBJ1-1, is DGGITQSPKYLFRKEGQNVTLSCEQNLNHDAMYWYRQDPGQGLRLIYYSQIVNDFQKGDIAEGYSVSREKKESFPLTVTSAQKNPTAFYLCASSLRQTLVGTEAFFGQGTRLTVV.

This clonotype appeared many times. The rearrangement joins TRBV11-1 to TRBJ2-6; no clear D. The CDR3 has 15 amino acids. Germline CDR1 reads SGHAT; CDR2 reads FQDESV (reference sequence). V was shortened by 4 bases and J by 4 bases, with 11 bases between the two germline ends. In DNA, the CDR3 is TGTGCCAGCAGCTCCCCCCACCGCGGGGCCAACGTCCTGACTTTC. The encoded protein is CASSSPHRGANVLTF.

CDR3 in amino acids: CASSLWGTVSYEQYF. The DNA for the CDR3 is TGTGCCAGCAGTTTATGGGGGACAGTTTCCTACGAGCAGTACTTC. V and J are TRBV27 and TRBJ2-7; TRBD1 matches at 7 bases. Unmatched junction bases numbered 4, after V lost 1 base and J lost 1 base. CDR3 length: 15 amino acids. Germline-derived CDR1 and CDR2 are MNHEY and SMNVEV (reference sequence).

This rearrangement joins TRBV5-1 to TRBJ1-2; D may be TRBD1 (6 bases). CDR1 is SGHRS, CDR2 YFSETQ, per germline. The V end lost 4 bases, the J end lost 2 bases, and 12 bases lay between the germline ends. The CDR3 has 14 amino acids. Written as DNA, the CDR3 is TGCGCCAGCAGCACTATACAGGGAAACTATGGCTACACCTTC. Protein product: CASSTIQGNYGYTF.

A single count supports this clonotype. CDR3 region: CASSLTGTSGMGTQYF. CDR3 nucleotides: TGTGCCAGCAGCTTAACAGGGACTAGCGGGATGGGGACCCAGTACTTC. The V call is TRBV7-3, the J call TRBJ2-5; TRBD2 matches 13 bases. The V segment lost 0 bases and the J segment 7 bases; nucleotides outside the gene matches: 5. There are 16 residues in the CDR3. CDR1 and CDR2 from the germline V gene are SGHTA and FQGTGA.

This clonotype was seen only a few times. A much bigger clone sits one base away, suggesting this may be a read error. The CDR3 nucleotides are TGTGCCACCAGTGGTGCGGGGACAGGGGATAACTATGGCTACACCTTC. Protein sequence: CATSGAGTGDNYGYTF. The chain joins TRBV24-1 to TRBJ1-2; 10 bases are a match to TRBD1. CDR1 and CDR2 (germline): KGHDR, SFDVKD. J gave up 1 base and V 5 bases, and 6 bases lay outside the gene matches. The CDR3 is 16 amino acids.

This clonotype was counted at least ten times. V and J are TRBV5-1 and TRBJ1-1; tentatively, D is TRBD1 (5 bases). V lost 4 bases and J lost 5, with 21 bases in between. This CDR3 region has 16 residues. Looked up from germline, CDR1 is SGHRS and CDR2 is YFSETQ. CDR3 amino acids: CASSPTGTRSGTEAFF. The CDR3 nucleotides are TGCGCCAGCAGCCCGACCGGGACCAGGTCGGGGACTGAAGCTTTCTTT. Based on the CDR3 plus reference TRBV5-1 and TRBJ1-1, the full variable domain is KAGVTQTPRYLIKTRGQQVTLSCSPISGHRSVSWYQQTPGQGLQFLFEYFSETQRNKGNFPGRFSGRQFSNSRSEMNVSTLELGDSALYLCASSPTGTRSGTEAFFGQGTRLTVV.

Here the CDR3 reads CSVEGGLAGNTDTQYF. CDR3 DNA: TGCAGCGTGGAGGGCGGACTAGCGGGAAACACAGATACGCAGTATTTT. The V call is TRBV29-1, the J call TRBJ2-3; 12 positions agree with TRBD2. CDR3 length: 16 residues. The germline gives CDR1 SQVTM, CDR2 ANQGSEA. V shed 6 bases, J shed 2 bases, and the junction held 9 bases outside the gene matches.